This T cell receptor delta chain was captured in a study of gamma-delta T cells after stem cell transplantation. The CDR3 is 14 amino acids. The V gene's germline CDR1 is GEAIGNYY and CDR2 EKD. TCRdb redid the clone calls on the RT-PCR reads with CATT. The data hold about 1,900 delta-chain clones, with under 20% observed a single time. Remarks on this clone: Given a far larger clone just one base away, this is likely a sequencing read error. Additional DNA sequences in this sample encode the identical CDR3.

This receptor was identified in a human donor. It is not recorded whose cells these are; they may come from a transplant donor. The rearrangement joins TRDV2 to TRDJ1; D is tentatively TRDD1 or TRDD3 (5 bases each). Sequencing input: gamma-delta T cells. The CDR3 here is CACDQILDADKLIF. The CDR3 DNA reads TGTGCATGTGACCAAATACTGGACGCCGATAAACTCATCTTT.